Listed below are T cell receptor beta chains from one sample, sequenced in a study of T cell responses to AZD1222 COVID-19 vaccine. This table comes from immunoSEQ multiplex PCR, and its TCRdb copy is limited to in-frame clones, with some not included. Of tens of thousands of clones in the sample, 85% to 90% are singletons; the top ten hold just under 5%. Sequencing used peripheral blood, obtained 28 days after the second AZD1222 dose. The receptors were gathered from an adult who received the AZD1222 COVID-19 vaccine. Each CDR3 is given with its conserved first and last residue. The D gene is left open where the match is weak.

len,j_gene,v_gene,d_gene,CDR3nt,CDR3aa
15,TRBJ1-4,TRBV6-5,TRBD1,TGTGCCAGCAGTCTAGTCAGGGGGGCTAATGAAAAACTGTTTTTT,CASSLVRGANEKLFF
15,TRBJ2-5,TRBV7-9,TRBD1,TGTGCCAGCAGCTTAGTACAGGGGGCAGGAGAGACCCAGTACTTC,CASSLVQGAGETQYF
14,TRBJ1-1,TRBV28,.,TGTGCCAGCAGTTCCGGACAGCGAAACACTGAAGCTTTCTTT,CASSSGQRNTEAFF
12,TRBJ2-7,TRBV6-5,.,TGTGCCACCCGGGGGCCGATGTACGAGCAGTACTTC,CATRGPMYEQYF
14,TRBJ2-7,TRBV5-1,.,TGCGCCAGCAGCTTCGGACAGAGCTCCTACGAGCAGTACTTC,CASSFGQSSYEQYF
15,TRBJ1-1,TRBV9,TRBD1,TGTGCCAGCAGCGTAGCCGGGACAGGGAGCACTGAAGCTTTCTTT,CASSVAGTGSTEAFF
15,TRBJ1-5,TRBV6-5,TRBD1,TGTGCCAGCACTGCAAGGGGACAGGGTCATCAGCCCCAGCATTTT,CASTARGQGHQPQHF
14,TRBJ2-5,TRBV2,.,TGTGCCAGCAGGAGAACAGCCGCTCGGGAGACCCAGTACTTC,CASRRTAARETQYF
16,TRBJ2-3,TRBV7-9,TRBD2,TGTGCCAGCAGCTTACCGGGCGGGGGGATCGCAGATACGCAGTATTTT,CASSLPGGGIADTQYF
13,TRBJ1-2,TRBV6-5,.,TGTGCCAGCAGAGATTCAGGGAATTATGGCTACACCTTC,CASRDSGNYGYTF
17,TRBJ2-1,TRBV5-1,.,TGCGCCAGCAGCCGGAACCCGTCACAGGGCCTATACAATGAGCAGTTCTTC,CASSRNPSQGLYNEQFF
16,TRBJ2-1,TRBV19,.,TGTGCCAGTAGGCAGGGACCGCTAAACTCCTACAATGAGCAGTTCTTC,CASRQGPLNSYNEQFF
16,TRBJ1-1,TRBV5-1,.,TGCGCCAGCACCTCGGGTGGGAGGCAGGGGACGGCTGAAGCTTTCTTT,CASTSGGRQGTAEAFF
14,TRBJ1-5,TRBV7-9,.,TGTGCCAGCAGTTCGGAGTATAGCAATCAGCCCCAGCATTTT,CASSSEYSNQPQHF
16,TRBJ2-1,TRBV6-2/TRBV6-3,TRBD1,TGTGCCAGCAGTTTCCCACAGGGGGCGTTAAACAATGAGCAGTTCTTC,CASSFPQGALNNEQFF
14,TRBJ1-5,TRBV6-5,.,TGTGCCAGCTTGGGGGGTATGAGCAATCAGCCCCAGCATTTT,CASLGGMSNQPQHF
13,TRBJ1-1,TRBV5-1,TRBD1,TGCGCCAGCAGGCCGACAGGGGTACCTGAAGCTTTCTTT,CASRPTGVPEAFF
14,TRBJ1-4,TRBV6-5,TRBD1,TGTGCCAGCAGCCACAGGGGGCGAGATGAAAAACTGTTTTTT,CASSHRGRDEKLFF
16,TRBJ2-5,TRBV23-1,TRBD1,TGCGCCAGCAGTCTCGAGGGACAGGGGTTTCAAGAGACCCAGTACTTC,CASSLEGQGFQETQYF
15,TRBJ1-5,TRBV30,.,TGTGCCTGGAGTAGAGGCCAGGCTGGGAATCAGCCCCAGCATTTT,CAWSRGQAGNQPQHF
12,TRBJ2-7,TRBV7-9,.,TGTGCCAGCAGGACGGACAGTTACGAGCAGTACTTC,CASRTDSYEQYF
12,TRBJ1-4,TRBV19,TRBD1,TGTGCCACGAACAGGGGGACTGAAAAACTGTTTTTT,CATNRGTEKLFF
15,TRBJ1-2,TRBV6-5,TRBD1,TGTGCCAGCAGACCGGGACAGGGGGCCAACTATGGCTACACCTTC,CASRPGQGANYGYTF
16,TRBJ1-6,TRBV19,.,TGTGCCAGCTGCCTGGGCGTCGGGAGTACGAATTCACCCCTCCACTTT,CASCLGVGSTNSPLHF